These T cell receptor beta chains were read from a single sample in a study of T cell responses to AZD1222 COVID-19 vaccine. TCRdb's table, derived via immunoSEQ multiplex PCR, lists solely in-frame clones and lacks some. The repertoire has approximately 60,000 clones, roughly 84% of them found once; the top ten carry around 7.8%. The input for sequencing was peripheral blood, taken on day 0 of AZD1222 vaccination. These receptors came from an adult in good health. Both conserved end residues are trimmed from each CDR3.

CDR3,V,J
ASSQGATGELF,TRBV3-1/TRBV3-2,TRBJ2-2
ASSSSPLAGANTGELF,TRBV7-6,TRBJ2-2
ASSLAAGAAYEQY,TRBV7-2,TRBJ2-7
ASHRANYGYT,TRBV2,TRBJ1-2
ASSGQNTGELF,TRBV11-3,TRBJ2-2
ASSLGGEGRAEAF,TRBV7-9,TRBJ1-1
ASARVPPGNTIY,TRBV27,TRBJ1-3
ASGGIENSPLH,TRBV10-2,TRBJ1-6
ASGGTGRNEQY,TRBV28,TRBJ2-7
ASSLGRSSYEQY,TRBV27,TRBJ2-7
ASSLDLWAGGYT,TRBV5-1,TRBJ1-2
ASSLRDLNSPLH,TRBV18,TRBJ1-6
AWGSSNQPQH,TRBV30,TRBJ1-5
ASTLPENVARLGAYGYT,TRBV5-8,TRBJ1-2
ASSVWGAEAGELF,TRBV9,TRBJ2-2
ASSLGTGGWELF,TRBV5-5,TRBJ2-2
ASSGGGLAGEQETQY,TRBV19,TRBJ2-5
ASSPNWTGELF,TRBV7-9,TRBJ2-2
ASSPESGKGAF,TRBV27,TRBJ1-1
ASSGQGGRSNQPQH,TRBV2,TRBJ1-5
ASSESLGREAF,TRBV25-1,TRBJ2-1
ASRGRVEENGYT,TRBV5-1,TRBJ1-2
ASSGRGDYGYT,TRBV6-5,TRBJ1-2
ASSRYWGGVYNEQF,TRBV4-2,TRBJ2-1
ASSSSGRWRTEAF,TRBV7-2,TRBJ1-1
ASRRTAASGNTIY,TRBV2,TRBJ1-3
ASRDSSTDTQY,TRBV5-8,TRBJ2-3
ASSITGTDANYGYT,TRBV19,TRBJ1-2
ASSEGRVLAYEQY,TRBV6-1,TRBJ2-7
ASSPPVRQGNQPQH,TRBV18,TRBJ1-5
ASTSGGEQY,TRBV7-9,TRBJ2-7
ASSQRGGLETQY,TRBV11-3,TRBJ2-5
ASSLENSYEQF,TRBV11-2,TRBJ2-1
ASSLVGTREQY,TRBV7-9,TRBJ2-7
ASSGGQETQY,TRBV5-4,TRBJ2-5
ASSLTPLVVYEQY,TRBV7-8,TRBJ2-7
ASSSAEEGRALGYGYT,TRBV7-8,TRBJ1-2
ASSLGASDTEAF,TRBV7-2,TRBJ1-1
ASSIAGGRTGELF,TRBV7-8,TRBJ2-2
ASSFDSYEQY,TRBV7-9,TRBJ2-7
ATSRSRTSGRTDTQY,TRBV15,TRBJ2-3
ASINRGDTEAF,TRBV6-5,TRBJ1-1
ASSQSYEQY,TRBV3-1/TRBV3-2,TRBJ2-7
ASSIRGFYEQY,TRBV19,TRBJ2-7
ASSQWSGTMNTEAF,TRBV3-1/TRBV3-2,TRBJ1-1
ASSLKIPGQGESEQF,TRBV4-1,TRBJ2-1
ASSVRGENSPLH,TRBV9,TRBJ1-6
ASSLRGTNTEAF,TRBV27,TRBJ1-1
ASSVEGAPYEQY,TRBV9,TRBJ2-7
ASSWGNYGYT,TRBV7-9,TRBJ1-2
ATSREGQNYEQY,TRBV15,TRBJ2-7
ATKREMGEKLF,TRBV19,TRBJ1-4
ASRDSHTEAF,TRBV2,TRBJ1-1
ASSQLGYSEQY,TRBV11-2,TRBJ2-7
SASGSLGTDTQY,TRBV20-1,TRBJ2-3
ASSENPGFNYGYT,TRBV6-1,TRBJ1-2
ASSPSGTGIQAF,TRBV18,TRBJ1-1